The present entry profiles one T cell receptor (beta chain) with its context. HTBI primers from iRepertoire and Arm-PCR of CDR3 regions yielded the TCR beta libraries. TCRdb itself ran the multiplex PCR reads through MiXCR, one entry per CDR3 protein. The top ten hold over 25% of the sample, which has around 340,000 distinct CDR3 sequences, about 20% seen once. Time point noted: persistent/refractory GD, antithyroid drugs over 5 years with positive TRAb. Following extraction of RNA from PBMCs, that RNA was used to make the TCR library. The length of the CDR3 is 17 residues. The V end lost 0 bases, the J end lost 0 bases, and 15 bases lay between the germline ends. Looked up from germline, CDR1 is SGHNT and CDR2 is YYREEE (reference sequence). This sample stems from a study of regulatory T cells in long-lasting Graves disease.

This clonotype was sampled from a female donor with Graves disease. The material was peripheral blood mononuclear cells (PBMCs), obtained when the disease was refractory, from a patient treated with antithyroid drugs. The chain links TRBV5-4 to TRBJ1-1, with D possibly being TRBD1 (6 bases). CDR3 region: CASSLGITGGLNTEAFF. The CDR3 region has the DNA TGTGCCAGCAGCTTGGGAATCACCGGGGGGCTGAACACTGAAGCTTTCTTT.